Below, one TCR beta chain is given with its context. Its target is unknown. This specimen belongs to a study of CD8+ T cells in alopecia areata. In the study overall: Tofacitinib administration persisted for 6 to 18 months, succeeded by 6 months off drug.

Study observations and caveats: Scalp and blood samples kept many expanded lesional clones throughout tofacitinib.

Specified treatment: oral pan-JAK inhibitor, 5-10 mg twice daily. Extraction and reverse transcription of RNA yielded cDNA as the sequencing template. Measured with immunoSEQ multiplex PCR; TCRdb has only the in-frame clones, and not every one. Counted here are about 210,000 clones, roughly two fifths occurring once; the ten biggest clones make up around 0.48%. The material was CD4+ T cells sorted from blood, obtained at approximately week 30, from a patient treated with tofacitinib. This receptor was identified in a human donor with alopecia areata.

CDR3 nucleotides: TGTGCCAGCAGCTTAGGTACAGGGTGGACCTACAATGAGCAGTTCTTC. Amino acid sequence: CASSLGTGWTYNEQFF. The V and J genes are TRBV11-2 and TRBJ2-1, with D perhaps matching TRBD1 (6 bases). The CDR3 length is 16 residues. Germline assignment: CDR1 SGHAT and CDR2 FQNNGV. V shed 1 base and J shed 2 bases, with 12 bases lying between them.